This T cell receptor beta chain was profiled in a study of cytotoxic CD8 clonotypes in ibrutinib-treated CLL. About the study: Partial responses totalled approximately 24 and complete responses 2; after median 68 months, 14 remained remitted and about 12 progressed.

The protocol was immunoSEQ multiplex PCR, while the TCRdb copy is restricted to in-frame clones and leaves out a portion. The sample holds some 200,000 clones, about 72% seen once. Whole-study findings and limits: Patients showed higher baseline clonality than age-matched healthy donors, and it tracked circulating CD8+ T-cell counts. The clonality rise at ibrutinib response reflected private clonotype expansion.

This CDR3 is 14 amino acids long. Trimming left V 4 bases short and J 1 base short, with 8 bases between. Germline V gives CDR1 KGHSH, CDR2 LQKENI. Of note for this clone: The antigen remains undetermined.

Sequences were derived from PBMCs, sampled after 24 months of ibrutinib treatment. The receptor comes from a human donor with chronic lymphocytic leukemia. The chain combines TRBV18 with TRBJ1-5; the D gene is possibly TRBD1 (5 bases). CDR3 nucleotides: TGTGCCAGCTCACGGGACCCCAGCAATCAGCCCCAGCATTTT. This codes for CASSRDPSNQPQHF.